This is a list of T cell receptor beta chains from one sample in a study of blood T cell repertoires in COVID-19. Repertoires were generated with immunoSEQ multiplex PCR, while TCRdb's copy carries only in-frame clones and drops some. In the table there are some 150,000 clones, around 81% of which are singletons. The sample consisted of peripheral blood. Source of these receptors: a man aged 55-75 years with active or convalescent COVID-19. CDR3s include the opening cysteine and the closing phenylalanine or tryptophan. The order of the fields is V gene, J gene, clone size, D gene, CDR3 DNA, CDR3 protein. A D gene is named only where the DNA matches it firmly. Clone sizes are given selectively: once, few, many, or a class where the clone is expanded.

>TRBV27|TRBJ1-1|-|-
TGTGCCAGCAGTTTCAACAGGTCCCCTGAAGCTTTCTTT
CASSFNRSPEAFF
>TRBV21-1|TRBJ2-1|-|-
TGTGCCAGCAGCAAAGCGCAGGGGGTAGAGACCTACAATGAGCAGTTCTTC
CASSKAQGVETYNEQFF
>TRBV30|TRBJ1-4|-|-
TGTGCCTGGAGTGCGGGTTACGAAAAACTGTTTTTT
CAWSAGYEKLFF
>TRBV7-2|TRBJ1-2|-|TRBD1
TGTGCCAGCAGCCTGGGACAGGGAGGCGGCTACACCTTC
CASSLGQGGGYTF
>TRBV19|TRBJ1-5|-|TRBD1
TGTGCCAGTAGTGTACAGGGGTTAGCGCAGCCCCAGCATTTT
CASSVQGLAQPQHF
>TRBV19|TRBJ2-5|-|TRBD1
TGTGCCAGTAGCTCCGGGACAGGGACGTGGGGGTGGGAGACCCAGTACTTC
CASSSGTGTWGWETQYF
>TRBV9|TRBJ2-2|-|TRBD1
TGTGCCAGCAGCGCAGGACAGGGCATTGGGGAGCTGTTTTTT
CASSAGQGIGELFF
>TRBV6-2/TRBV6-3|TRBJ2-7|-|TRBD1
TGTGCCAGCAGTTACCACCGGGACAGGGCCTACGAGCAGTACTTC
CASSYHRDRAYEQYF
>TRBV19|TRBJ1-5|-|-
TGTGCCAGTAGGGGCGGACAGTACCTTGGGCCCCAGCATTTT
CASRGGQYLGPQHF
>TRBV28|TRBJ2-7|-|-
TGTGCCAGCACCTGGGGACTCGTGAACGAGCAGTACTTC
CASTWGLVNEQYF
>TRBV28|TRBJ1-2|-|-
TGTGCCAGCAGTGATGGGACATCGTATGGCTACACCTTC
CASSDGTSYGYTF
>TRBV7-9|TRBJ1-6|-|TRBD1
TGTGCCAGCAGCTTCCCTGGACAGGATTCACCCCTCCACTTT
CASSFPGQDSPLHF
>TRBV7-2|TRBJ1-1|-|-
TGTGCCAGCAGGCTTACAGGGAACACTGAAGCTTTCTTT
CASRLTGNTEAFF
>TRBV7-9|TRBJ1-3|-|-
TGTGCCAGCACACCGGGGAACTCTGGAAACACCATATATTTT
CASTPGNSGNTIYF
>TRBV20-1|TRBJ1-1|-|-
TGCAGTGCTACACACCGGGAACGCGCTTTCTTT
CSATHRERAFF
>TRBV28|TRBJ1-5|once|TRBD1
TGTGCCAGCAGTTTGGCGGTGTACAGGGGCAAGAGCAATCAGCCCCAGCATTTT
CASSLAVYRGKSNQPQHF
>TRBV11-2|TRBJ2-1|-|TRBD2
TGTGCCAGCAGCTTAGAACTAGCGGATTACTACAATGAGCAGTTCTTC
CASSLELADYYNEQFF
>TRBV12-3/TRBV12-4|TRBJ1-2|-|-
TGTGCCAGCAGTTTCGTAGGGGGCTATGGCTACACCTTC
CASSFVGGYGYTF
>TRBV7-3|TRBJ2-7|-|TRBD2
TGTGCCAGCAGCTTAACCAGCGGGAGGGCCCACGAGCAGTACTTC
CASSLTSGRAHEQYF
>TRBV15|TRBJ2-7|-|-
TGTGCCACCAGCAGAGAGTGGTTCAGTTACTCCTACGAGCAGTACTTC
CATSREWFSYSYEQYF
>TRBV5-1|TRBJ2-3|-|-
TGCGCCAGCAGCTTGGAACATGTCACAGATACGCAGTATTTT
CASSLEHVTDTQYF
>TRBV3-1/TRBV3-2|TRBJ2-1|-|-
TGTGCCAGCAGTCGCGGGCCAGAGCTGAACAATGAGCAGTTCTTC
CASSRGPELNNEQFF
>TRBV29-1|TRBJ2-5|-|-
TGCAGCGTTGAAAGGCGGATTCAAGAGACCCAGTACTTC
CSVERRIQETQYF
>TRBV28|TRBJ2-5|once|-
TGTGCCAACTCGTCCCGGGACAACCAAGAGACCCAGTACTTC
CANSSRDNQETQYF
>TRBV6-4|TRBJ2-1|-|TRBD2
TGTGCCAGCAAAATCCAGGACCTAGCGGGTAATGAGCAGTTCTTC
CASKIQDLAGNEQFF
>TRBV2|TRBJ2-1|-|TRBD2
TGTGCCAGCAGTGAAGAACTAGCGGCCAACAATGAGCAGTTCTTC
CASSEELAANNEQFF
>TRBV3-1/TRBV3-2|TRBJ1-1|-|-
TGTGCCAGCATGTCCGTGAACACTGAAGCTTTCTTT
CASMSVNTEAFF
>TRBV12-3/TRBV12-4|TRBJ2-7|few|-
TGTGCCAGCAGTCTCCTAGTCAGGGGCGAGCAGTACTTC
CASSLLVRGEQYF
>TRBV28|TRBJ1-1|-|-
TGTGCCAGCAACGGGAACACTGAAGCTTTCTTT
CASNGNTEAFF
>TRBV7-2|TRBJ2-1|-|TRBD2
TGTGCCAGCAGCTTAGGGGGGGAGGGCCTTTTTGAGCAGTTCTTC
CASSLGGEGLFEQFF
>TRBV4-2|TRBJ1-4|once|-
TGTGCCAGCAGCCGGAACCCACGAGGCACGGCTAATGAAAAACTGTTTTTT
CASSRNPRGTANEKLFF
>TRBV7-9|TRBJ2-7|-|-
TGTGCCAGCAGCTTAGAGGGCCTCCGGGGCGAGCAGTACTTC
CASSLEGLRGEQYF
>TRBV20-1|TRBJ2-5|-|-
TGCAGTGCACTAAAGAAGACCCAGTACTTC
CSALKKTQYF
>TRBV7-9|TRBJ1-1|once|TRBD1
TGTGCCAGCAGCCGTCAGGGGGTCCCGAACACTGAAGCTTTCTTT
CASSRQGVPNTEAFF
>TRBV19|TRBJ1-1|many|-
TGTGCCAGTAGTGGCTCGAACACTGAAGCTTTCTTT
CASSGSNTEAFF
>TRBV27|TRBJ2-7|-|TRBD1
TGTGCCAGCAGTTCAGGGACAGCCTTCTACGAGCAGTACTTC
CASSSGTAFYEQYF
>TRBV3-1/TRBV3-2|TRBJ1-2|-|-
TGTGCCAGCAGCCAAGATACGGCAGGCCCCTATGGCTACACCTTC
CASSQDTAGPYGYTF
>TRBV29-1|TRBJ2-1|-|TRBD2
TGCAGCGTTGACAAACTAGCGGGAGAGTACAATGAGCAGTTCTTC
CSVDKLAGEYNEQFF
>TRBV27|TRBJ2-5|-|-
TGTGCCAGCAGTCCAAGGGGGGGGGAGACCCAGTACTTC
CASSPRGGETQYF
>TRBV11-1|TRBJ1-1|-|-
TGTGCCAGCAGCTTATTGAAGACAGGACTGAACACTGAAGCTTTCTTT
CASSLLKTGLNTEAFF
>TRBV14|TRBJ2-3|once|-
TGTGCCAGCAGCCAAGACTGGAGGGATACGCAGTATTTT
CASSQDWRDTQYF
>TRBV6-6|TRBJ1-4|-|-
TGTGCCAGCCGAGGGGAGGCTATACGGGAAAAACTGTTTTTT
CASRGEAIREKLFF
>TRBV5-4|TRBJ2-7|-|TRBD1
TGTGCCAGCAGCCTACAGGGGCCCTACGAGCAGTACTTC
CASSLQGPYEQYF
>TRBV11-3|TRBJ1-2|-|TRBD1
TGTGCCAGCAGCAACCGAGGGGCAGGGGGCGATTATGGCTACACCTTC
CASSNRGAGGDYGYTF
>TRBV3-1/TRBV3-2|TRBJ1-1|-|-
TGTGCCAGCAGCCAAGAGGGGACTGTCACTGAAGCTTTCTTT
CASSQEGTVTEAFF
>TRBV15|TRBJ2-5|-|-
TGTGCCACCAGCAGACGGGGTACTAACCAAGAGACCCAGTACTTC
CATSRRGTNQETQYF
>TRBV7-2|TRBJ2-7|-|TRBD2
TGTGCCAGCAGCTTGACTAGCGGGAGGCATTACGAGCAGTACTTC
CASSLTSGRHYEQYF
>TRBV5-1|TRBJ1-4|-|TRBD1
TGCGCCAGCAGCTTGGAGGGACAGCCTAATGAAAAACTGTTTTTT
CASSLEGQPNEKLFF